Each of the 13 T cell receptor beta chains below was sequenced from the same sample in a study of response to subunit inactivated influenza vaccine. TCRdb passed the RT-PCR reads through MiXCR, listing each CDR3 protein once. Seen here are about 500,000 distinct CDR3 sequences, roughly 7.6% observed once, and the top ten hold roughly 14%. Here the sequenced sample was PBMCs from blood, taken around 25 months after vaccination. The receptors stem from a man between 45 and 75 years old who received an inactivated influenza vaccine.

This clonotype occurred many times. The chain is built from TRBV5-1 and TRBJ2-4; weak D call: TRBD2 (6 bases). Per the germline V gene, CDR1 is SGHRS and CDR2 is YFSETQ. The CDR3 consists of 14 residues. V was cut by 5 bases and J by 7 bases, with 16 bases left in between. The CDR3 region has the DNA TGCGCCAGCAGTCGCGATAGCCGGGGGAACATTCAGTACTTC. Protein sequence: CASSRDSRGNIQYF.

This clonotype came up many times. V and J are TRBV12-5 and TRBJ2-2, with a possible D match to TRBD1 (6 bases). CDR1 and CDR2 from the germline V gene are LGHNT and FRNRAP. V gave up 8 bases and J gave up 6 bases, with 13 bases separating them. The CDR3 is 13 amino acids. CDR3 nucleotides: TGTGCTAGTTCTCTACAGGGACCCGGGGAGCTGTTTTTT. It encodes CASSLQGPGELFF.

This clonotype appeared many times. The chain links TRBV5-6 to TRBJ2-7; D may be TRBD2 (6 bases). The length of the CDR3 is 16 residues. V dropped 0 bases and J dropped 2 bases, with 15 bases sitting between them. In germline, CDR1 is SGHDT, CDR2 YYEEEE. The CDR3 is CASSLGGGGITYEQYF. In DNA form, the CDR3 reads TGTGCCAGCAGCTTGGGGGGTGGGGGGATAACCTACGAGCAGTACTTC.

The table lists this clonotype with many counts. The rearrangement uses TRBV6-5 and TRBJ1-1; no definite D call. Germline values: CDR1 MNHEY, CDR2 SVGAGI. The CDR3 is 14 residues long. V lost 2 bases and J 0 bases, leaving 7 bases between the germline ends. CDR3 region: CASSYRTVNTEAFF. The CDR3 DNA sequence: TGTGCCAGCAGTTACCGGACGGTGAACACTGAAGCTTTCTTT.

This clonotype was picked up many times. The chain couples TRBV9 to TRBJ1-5, with 7 positions matching TRBD1. J was trimmed by 5 bases and V by 3 bases; bases with no gene match: 8. The germline gives CDR1 SGDLS, CDR2 YYNGEE. This CDR3 comprises 15 residues. The CDR3 DNA reads TGTGCCAGCAGCGCCGAGGACAGGCCATATCAGCCCCAGCATTTT. It yields the protein CASSAEDRPYQPQHF.

V and J are TRBV11-2 and TRBJ2-3; D may be TRBD1 or TRBD2 (6 bases each). Germline-derived CDR1 and CDR2 are SGHAT and FQNNGV. This CDR3 has 15 residues. Trimming cost V 4 bases and J 3 bases, with 14 bases left between them. The chain's CDR3 is CASSSLRGRTDTQYF. In DNA, the CDR3 is TGTGCCAGCAGCTCCTTAAGGGGGAGGACAGATACGCAGTATTTT.

This clonotype has ten or more counts. The chain recombines TRBV7-9 with TRBJ2-3, with TRBD1 matching over 10 bases. The V segment lost 7 bases and the J segment 7 bases; nucleotides outside the gene matches: 8. Germline assignment: CDR1 SEHNR and CDR2 FQNEAQ (reference sequence). The CDR3 is 14 amino acids. For the CDR3, the DNA is TGTGCCAGCAACGACCGGGACAGGGGATATACGCAGTATTTT. It yields the protein CASNDRDRGYTQYF.

This sequence joins TRBV12-3 or TRBV12-4 and TRBJ1-5; D uncertain. The CDR3 extends over 13 amino acids. V lost 3 bases to trimming and J lost 5 bases, with 8 bases between them. Here the CDR3 reads CASSLRAHQPQHF. CDR3 coding DNA: TGTGCCAGCAGTTTGAGGGCTCATCAGCCCCAGCATTTT.

On this clonotype: One junction end disagrees with the germline gene, perhaps due to a read error. The rearrangement joins TRBV3-1 to TRBJ1-6, with unresolved D. Germline-derived CDR1 and CDR2 are LGHDT and YNNKEL (reference sequence). This CDR3 is built from 16 residues. The CDR3 sequence: CASSQALSSGVSPPHF. CDR3 coding DNA: TGTGCCAGCAGCCAAGCCCTCAGTTCCGGGGTTTCACCCCCCCACTTT. Full variable domain (rest looked up from reference TRBV3-1 and TRBJ1-6): DTAVSQTPKYLVTQMGNDKSIKCEQNLGHDTMYWYKQDSKKFLKIMFSYNNKELIINETVPNRFSPKSPDKAHLNLHINSLELGDSAVYFCASSQALSSGVSPPHFGNGTRLTVT.

This clonotype was seen a few times. The rearrangement uses TRBV6-5 and TRBJ1-1, with no clear D. The ends were cut back, 1 base at V and 0 bases at J, with 9 bases in the middle. Germline-derived CDR1 and CDR2 are MNHEY and SVGAGI. This CDR3 has 15 residues. The CDR3 coding sequence is TGTGCCAGCAGTTACTTGGCGGCAGTGAACACTGAAGCTTTCTTT. Protein sequence: CASSYLAAVNTEAFF.

This clonotype was seen only a few times. The chain employs TRBV4-2 and TRBJ1-6; D possibly corresponds to TRBD1 (5 bases). This CDR3 is 15 amino acids long. V shed 0 bases and J shed 10 bases, with 13 bases lying between them. CDR1 and CDR2 from the germline V gene are LGHNA and YNFKEQ. CDR3 in DNA: TGTGCCAGCAGCCAAGAGTTACAGGTTGGGTCACCCCTCCACTTT. Residues: CASSQELQVGSPLHF.

The chain is built from TRBV7-2 and TRBJ1-6, with 8 bases matching TRBD1. The CDR3 is made up of 13 amino acids. From germline, CDR1 is SGHTA and CDR2 FQGNSA. The ends lost 5 bases at V and 8 bases at J; junction bases unmatched: 2. The CDR3 DNA reads TGTGCCAGCAGCCAGACAGGGGATTCACCCCTCCACTTT. It yields the protein CASSQTGDSPLHF.

This clonotype has only a few counts. This chain joins TRBV20-1 and TRBJ2-1; TRBD1 might be the D (6 bases). The CDR3 contains 16 residues. V gave up 3 bases and J gave up 0 bases, with 15 bases separating them. CDR1 is DFQATT and CDR2 is SNEGSKA in the germline V gene (reference sequence). CDR3 sequence reads: CSASRRDTSSYNEQFF. The CDR3 bases are TGCAGTGCTAGTCGTCGGGACACGAGCTCCTACAATGAGCAGTTCTTC.